The sequence of this TCR beta chain was determined in a study of neurological immune-mediated disorders. Time point of the sample: technical triplicate 3. This CDR3 region has 14 residues. Germline V gives CDR1 SGHVS, CDR2 FNYEAQ. V trimming: 5 bases; J trimming: 5 bases; junction bases outside the gene matches: 7. TCRdb re-called the 5' RACE reads through MiXCR, storing one row per CDR3 protein. The sample lists more than 25,000 distinct CDR3 sequences, roughly a sixth seen once, with roughly 4.5% in the top ten. Regarding this clonotype: This clone may be a read error of a much larger clone one base away.

The source of this sequence is a female donor with HTLV-1-associated myelopathy (HAM/TSP). Sample: CD4+ T cells from blood. This sequence joins TRBV7-6 and TRBJ2-3, with 7 bases matching TRBD1. CDR3 region: CASSPTGPLDTQYF. CDR3 in DNA: TGTGCCAGCAGCCCGACAGGGCCCCTAGATACGCAGTATTTT.